Shown below are 23 T cell receptor beta chains from a single sample sequenced in a study of T cells in Graves' hyperthyroidism and ophthalmopathy. The CDR3 regions of TCR beta were amplified from RNA transcripts. HTBI primers were used for first-round RT-PCR of the TCR CDR3. TCRdb independently ran MiXCR on the multiplex PCR reads; one entry per CDR3 protein. The sample shows 540,000 or so distinct CDR3 sequences, about a sixth of them seen only once. What was sequenced was blood. The receptors stem from a woman aged 25 to 39 with Graves' hyperthyroidism.

This clonotype was seen only a few times. V is TRBV27 and J is TRBJ1-4; D gene unclear. The CDR3 contains 15 residues. V was shortened by 2 bases and J by 4 bases, with 11 bases between the two germline ends. CDR1 MNHEY and CDR2 SMNVEV come from the germline V gene (reference sequence). The CDR3 DNA reads TGTGCCAGCAGTTTAAACGGACGGAATAATGAAAAACTGTTTTTT. Its protein is CASSLNGRNNEKLFF.

This chain connects TRBV6-2 or TRBV6-3 to TRBJ1-2; tentative D call: TRBD1 (5 bases). Germline V gene sequence: CDR1 MNHEY, CDR2 SVGEGT. CDR3 length: 16 amino acids. Trimming removed 0 bases from V and 6 bases from J, with 17 bases in between. CDR3 region: CASSYSISRVRNGYTF. The CDR3 coding sequence is TGTGCCAGCAGTTACTCGATTTCCAGGGTGAGAAATGGCTACACCTTC.

This clonotype was observed a few times. J is TRBJ2-1 and V is TRBV29-1; TRBD2 aligns across 9 bases. This CDR3 is 15 amino acids long. Germline values: CDR1 SQVTM, CDR2 ANQGSEA. J lost 0 bases, V lost 5 bases, and 5 bases had no gene match. CDR3 DNA: TGCAGCGTTTTTGCGGGAGGGGACTCCTACAATGAGCAGTTCTTC. It translates to CSVFAGGDSYNEQFF.

This clonotype was detected only a few times. The chain has TRBV6-6 and TRBJ1-1; D remains unclear. The CDR3 runs to 11 residues. Trimming shortened V by 2 bases and J by 11 bases, and 9 bases separated the two germline ends. Germline CDR1 reads MNHNY; CDR2 reads SVGAGI (reference sequence). CDR3 DNA sequence: TGTGCCAGCAGTTACAGTCTAGAGGCTTTCTTT. Protein sequence: CASSYSLEAFF.

Ten or more counts support this clonotype. This chain joins TRBV3-1 and TRBJ2-5, with D perhaps assigned TRBD1 or TRBD2 (5 bases each). V was cut by 4 bases and J by 2 bases, with 14 bases left in between. The germline CDR1 and CDR2 sequences are LGHDT and YNNKEL (reference sequence). The CDR3 loop spans 15 amino acids. CDR3 sequence (DNA): TGTGCCAGCAGCCTCGGGGCCCGTCATCAAGAGACCCAGTACTTC. It is translated as CASSLGARHQETQYF.

This clonotype was recorded many times. The J gene is TRBJ2-5, the V gene TRBV27; TRBD2 matches 8 bases. CDR1 and CDR2 from the germline V gene are MNHEY and SMNVEV (reference sequence). The J segment lost 2 bases and the V segment lost 4 bases, leaving 3 bases of the junction unmatched. The length of the CDR3 is 14 residues. CDR3 residues: CASSWTSRQETQYF. In nucleotides, the CDR3 is TGTGCCAGCAGTTGGACTAGCCGTCAAGAGACCCAGTACTTC.

Many counts were recorded for this clonotype. CDR3 DNA sequence: TGTGCCAGCAGTGAAGCGGGACGGGGGGCTGGCCCAGATACGCAGTATTTT. It encodes CASSEAGRGAGPDTQYF. The chain joins TRBV2 to TRBJ2-3; perhaps TRBD2 as D (7 bases). This CDR3 has 17 amino acids. The germline gives CDR1 SNHLY, CDR2 FYNNEI. Trimming pared 0 bases from V and 4 bases from J, leaving 17 bases between.

The chain is built from TRBV27 and TRBJ1-1, with D unresolved. CDR1 is MNHEY and CDR2 is SMNVEV in the germline V gene (reference sequence). This CDR3 spans 15 amino acids. With 7 bases removed from V and 0 bases from J, the gap between germline ends came to 15 bases. The CDR3, as DNA: TGTGCCAGCACCCCCTCGCGGGGAATGAACACTGAAGCTTTCTTT. It codes for CASTPSRGMNTEAFF.

The chain links TRBV29-1 to TRBJ2-1; 9 nucleotides line up with TRBD1. CDR1 is SQVTM and CDR2 is ANQGSEA in the germline V gene. Trimming cost V 7 bases and J 6 bases; bases outside gene matches: 10. The CDR3 extends over 14 amino acids. CDR3 sequence (DNA): TGCAGCGACACAGGGGGCTTAGTCCCCAATGAGCAGTTCTTC. It specifies CSDTGGLVPNEQFF.

Notes on this clonotype: The junction differs from germline at one of its ends, possibly a read error. The gene calls are TRBV30 and TRBJ1-5; TRBD1 agrees at 8 bases. The CDR3 spans 16 residues. Germline loops: CDR1 GTSNPN, CDR2 SVGIG (reference sequence). CDR3 loop: CAWSTHTGGGNQPQHF. CDR3 DNA sequence: TGTGCCTGGAGTACCCACACAGGGGGAGGGAATCAGCCCCAACATTTT.

This clonotype was counted at least ten times. The rearrangement uses TRBV27 and TRBJ1-5; D remains ambiguous. Looked up from germline, CDR1 is MNHEY and CDR2 is SMNVEV (reference sequence). V was shortened by 5 bases and J by 4 bases, with 9 bases between the two germline ends. This CDR3 contains 13 residues. Here the CDR3 DNA reads TGTGCCAGCAGTCCCAAGTTTAATCAGCCCCAGCATTTT. As protein: CASSPKFNQPQHF.

This clonotype was found many times. The rearrangement links TRBV5-1 to TRBJ2-1; 10 bases agree with TRBD1. Germline assignment: CDR1 SGHRS and CDR2 YFSETQ. This CDR3 is built from 15 residues. V shed 5 bases and J 14 bases; nucleotides not matched to a gene: 16. CDR3 nucleotides: TGCGCCAGCAGTTTTGGTTACACCGGGACAGGGGTTAAGTTCTTC. It yields the protein CASSFGYTGTGVKFF.

In its sample, this clonotype was seen many times. V and J are TRBV29-1 and TRBJ1-1; 11 nucleotides line up with TRBD1. This CDR3 region has 14 residues. The germline V gene encodes CDR1 SQVTM and CDR2 ANQGSEA. The ends lost 6 bases at V and 4 bases at J; junction bases unmatched: 7. The CDR3 sequence: CSVVTGTGGTEAFF. CDR3 sequence (DNA): TGCAGCGTAGTAACCGGGACAGGGGGCACTGAAGCTTTCTTT.

This clonotype was detected ten times or more. V and J are TRBV27 and TRBJ2-5, with 7 bases aligning to TRBD1. The ends lost 3 bases at V and 5 bases at J; junction bases unmatched: 9. The germline V gene has CDR1 MNHEY and CDR2 SMNVEV (reference sequence). The CDR3 extends over 15 amino acids. Here the CDR3 DNA reads TGTGCCAGCAGTTTTGAGGGGGCGGTTTGGGAGACCCAGTACTTC. Protein sequence: CASSFEGAVWETQYF.

This chain connects TRBV19 to TRBJ2-1; D remains ambiguous. The germline CDR1 and CDR2 sequences are LNHDA and SQIVND (reference sequence). This CDR3 contains 13 residues. V gave up 4 bases and J gave up 10 bases, with 14 bases separating them. This CDR3 reads CASSTRTAREQFF. DNA for the CDR3: TGTGCCAGTAGTACGAGGACCGCGCGGGAGCAGTTCTTC.

The rearrangement uses TRBV7-8 and TRBJ1-1; no firm D call. Germline V CDR1 and CDR2: SGHVS, FQNEAQ. Trimming took 3 bases from V and 0 from J, leaving 8 bases between them. The CDR3 has 14 amino acids. CDR3 DNA sequence: TGTGCCAGCAGCTTGACACAGCTGAACACTGAAGCTTTCTTT. Amino acids: CASSLTQLNTEAFF.

This clonotype was recorded at least ten times. The rearrangement uses TRBV7-6 and TRBJ2-5; 14 bases are shared with TRBD2. J gave up 5 bases and V 5 bases, and 7 bases lay outside the gene matches. This CDR3 contains 16 residues. Looked up from germline, CDR1 is SGHVS and CDR2 is FNYEAQ. Written as DNA, the CDR3 is TGTGCCAGCAGCGGGACTAGCGGGAGAGAGGGGGAGACCCAGTACTTC. Protein sequence: CASSGTSGREGETQYF.

The chain employs TRBV12-5 and TRBJ2-2; D gene uncertain. Germline V gene sequence: CDR1 LGHNT, CDR2 FRNRAP. Trimming pared 5 bases from V and 11 bases from J, leaving 12 bases between. The CDR3 has 12 residues. CDR3 nucleotides: TGTGCTAGTGGTCCCCCGGGCGGAGAGCTGTTTTTT. This translates into CASGPPGGELFF. Complete variable domain (other parts from reference TRBV12-5 and TRBJ2-2): DARVTQTPRHKVTEMGQEVTMRCQPILGHNTVFWYRQTMMQGLELLAYFRNRAPLDDSGMPKDRFSAEMPDATLATLKIQPSEPRDSAVYFCASGPPGGELFFGEGSRLTVL.

V usage is TRBV27 and J usage is TRBJ2-3; the match to TRBD2 covers 11 bases. CDR1 is MNHEY and CDR2 is SMNVEV in the germline V gene (reference sequence). The CDR3 length is 12 residues. Trimming at V came to 5 bases and at J to 10 bases, leaving 2 bases not matched to a gene. In DNA, the CDR3 is TGTGCCAGCAGTCTAGCGGGAGGTCCGCAGTATTTT. Protein: CASSLAGGPQYF.

This CDR3 is CASSQDMWKSYNEQFF. As DNA, the CDR3 is TGCGCCAGCAGCCAAGATATGTGGAAATCCTACAATGAGCAGTTCTTC. The chain combines TRBV4-1 with TRBJ2-1; D ambiguous. CDR1 is MGHRA and CDR2 is YSYEKL in the germline V gene. V was shortened by 0 bases and J by 1 base, with 10 bases between the two germline ends. The CDR3 sequence is 16 residues long.

This clonotype was picked up many times. The chain is built from TRBV7-9 and TRBJ2-3; no reliable D call. V lost 1 base, J lost 0 bases, and 8 bases lay in between. The CDR3 extends over 15 amino acids. The germline gives CDR1 SEHNR, CDR2 FQNEAQ (reference sequence). This chain's CDR3 is CASSLVWSSTDTQYF. As DNA, the CDR3 is TGTGCCAGCAGCTTAGTCTGGAGTAGCACAGATACGCAGTATTTT.

Note on this clonotype: Compared with germline, one end of the junction differs, possibly owing to a read error. This chain connects TRBV30 to TRBJ2-1, with 7 positions matching TRBD2. The CDR3 consists of 13 residues. The germline V gene encodes CDR1 GTSNPN and CDR2 SVGIG (reference sequence). The CDR3 loop reads CAWSYLLGGEQLF. The CDR3 DNA reads as TGTGCCTGGAGTTATCTGTTGGGAGGGGAGCAGCTCTTC.

This clonotype was observed a few times. This chain uses TRBV6-2 or TRBV6-3 with TRBJ2-2, with a tentative D call TRBD1 (5 bases). V was clipped by 11 bases and J by 4 bases, with 14 bases between them. The CDR3 has 13 residues. Germline CDR1 reads MNHEY; CDR2 reads SVGEGT. CDR3 DNA sequence: TGTGCCGCCCTCAGGGCGAGCACCGGGGAGCTGTTTTTT. Residues: CAALRASTGELFF.